The 21 T cell receptor beta chains below were found in one sample sequenced in a study of blood T cell repertoires in COVID-19. Produced via immunoSEQ multiplex PCR; TCRdb's table is partial and in-frame only. The table has approximately 150,000 clones, approximately 88% seen once. The sample consisted of peripheral blood. The receptor set was obtained from a woman aged 45 to 65 with acute or convalescent COVID-19.

The rearrangement links TRBV10-2 to TRBJ2-5; TRBD2 agrees at 16 bases. Looked up from germline, CDR1 is WSHSY and CDR2 is SAAADI. The CDR3 covers 18 residues. The V and J ends lost 5 bases and 0 bases, in that order; junction bases with no gene match: 6. The CDR3 protein is CASSKGLAGGEYQETQYF. The CDR3 DNA reads TGCGCCAGCAGTAAGGGACTAGCGGGGGGGGAGTACCAAGAGACCCAGTACTTC.

J is TRBJ2-3 and V is TRBV6-6; TRBD1 matches at 8 bases. V lost 5 bases, J lost 4 bases, and 11 bases stayed unmatched. The germline V gene has CDR1 MNHNY and CDR2 SVGAGI (reference sequence). CDR3 length: 16 amino acids. The CDR3 is CASSPGRDRNSDTQYF. For the CDR3, the DNA is TGTGCCAGCAGTCCCGGGCGGGACAGGAACTCAGATACGCAGTATTTT.

This chain uses TRBV29-1 with TRBJ2-7; D may be TRBD1 (9 bases). V gave up 8 bases and J gave up 6 bases, with 26 bases separating them. Germline V lookup: CDR1 SQVTM, CDR2 ANQGSEA. There are 15 residues in the CDR3. The CDR3 nucleotides are TGCAGCACGACCCGGGGGGGACAGGGAACCCCCGAGCAGTACTTC. As protein: CSTTRGGQGTPEQYF.

V usage is TRBV30 and J usage is TRBJ1-2; D not resolved. The CDR3 contains 11 residues. Germline CDR1 is GTSNPN and CDR2 is SVGIG (reference sequence). Deletions cut 3 bases from V and 8 bases from J, with 10 bases between. In DNA form, the CDR3 reads TGTGCCTGGAGACAGTTTTTGGGCTACACCTTC. The encoded protein is CAWRQFLGYTF.

This chain uses TRBV27 with TRBJ2-1, with 9 bases aligning to TRBD1. V shed 6 bases, J shed 6 bases, and the junction held 12 bases outside the gene matches. Germline lookup yields CDR1 MNHEY and CDR2 SMNVEV (reference sequence). The CDR3 contains 16 residues. CDR3 residues: CASRPIGGQGINEQFF. The DNA for the CDR3 is TGTGCCAGCAGGCCAATAGGGGGACAGGGTATCAATGAGCAGTTCTTC.

This clone was seen more than once but under ten times. The chain is built from TRBV7-3 and TRBJ1-5; the D is unclear. V was pared by 5 bases and J by 5 bases, with 13 bases between. CDR1 and CDR2 (germline): SGHTA, FQGTGA. The CDR3 contains 14 residues. This chain's CDR3 is CASSPNGVDQPQHF. CDR3 DNA: TGTGCCAGCAGCCCCAACGGGGTCGATCAGCCCCAGCATTTT.

The chain has TRBV5-8 and TRBJ2-7; 7 nucleotides agree with TRBD2. This CDR3 has 11 residues. Trimming cost V 4 bases and J 7 bases; bases outside gene matches: 2. Germline assignment: CDR1 SGHTS and CDR2 YDEGEE. CDR3 sequence: CASSGGEEQYF. For the CDR3, the DNA is TGTGCCAGCAGCGGGGGGGAAGAGCAGTACTTC.

The genes are TRBV7-9 and TRBJ1-5, with D possibly TRBD1 on 5 matching bases. This CDR3 comprises 12 residues. Trimming removed 5 bases from V and 7 bases from J, with 9 bases in between. Germline values: CDR1 SEHNR, CDR2 FQNEAQ (reference sequence). The CDR3 here is CASSRQGQPQHF. CDR3 in DNA: TGTGCCAGCAGCCGCCAGGGACAGCCCCAGCATTTT. Based on the CDR3 plus reference TRBV7-9 and TRBJ1-5, the full variable domain is DTGVSQNPRHKITKRGQNVTFRCDPISEHNRLYWYRQTLGQGPEFLTYFQNEAQLEKSRLLSDRFSAERPKGSFSTLEIQRTEQGDSAMYLCASSRQGQPQHFGDGTRLSIL.

This chain links TRBV7-3 with TRBJ1-3; 7 bases fit TRBD1. The germline V gene encodes CDR1 SGHTA and CDR2 FQGTGA. J lost 3 bases, V lost 8 bases, and 4 bases had no gene match. The CDR3 loop spans 13 amino acids. The CDR3 DNA reads as TGTGCCAGCGGAGGGGGCCGTGGAAACACCATATATTTT. It is translated as CASGGGRGNTIYF. Drawing the rest from reference TRBV7-3 and TRBJ1-3, the complete variable domain is GAGVSQTPSNKVTEKGKYVELRCDPISGHTALYWYRQSLGQGPEFLIYFQGTGAADDSGLPNDRFFAVRPEGSVSTLKIQRTERGDSAVYLCASGGGRGNTIYFGEGSWLTVV.

The rearrangement joins TRBV6-5 to TRBJ1-6; the match to TRBD1 covers 7 bases. V lost 7 bases, J lost 5 bases, and 5 bases stayed unmatched. The CDR3 runs to 14 residues. CDR1 and CDR2 from the germline V gene are MNHEY and SVGAGI. CDR3 DNA: TGTGCCAGCAAGGGGGGACAGAATAATTCACCCCTCCACTTT. This codes for CASKGGQNNSPLHF.

This sequence joins TRBV11-2 and TRBJ2-4; TRBD2 aligns across 9 bases. CDR1 SGHAT and CDR2 FQNNGV come from the germline V gene. The CDR3 has 14 amino acids. After removal of 1 base from V and 7 bases from J, the junction contained 2 bases not matched to a gene. The CDR3 DNA reads TGTGCCAGCAGCTTAGTGAGCGGGAGGAACATTCAGTACTTC. Its protein is CASSLVSGRNIQYF.

The chain combines TRBV5-1 with TRBJ2-3, with a weak D call TRBD1 (6 bases). The CDR3 runs to 15 residues. V lost 4 bases to trimming and J lost 0 bases, with 12 bases between them. From germline, CDR1 is SGHRS and CDR2 YFSETQ. The CDR3, as DNA: TGCGCCAGCAGCCTCGGGGACATAAGCACAGATACGCAGTATTTT. It codes for CASSLGDISTDTQYF.

The rearrangement joins TRBV18 to TRBJ2-5, with D possibly matching TRBD1 (5 bases). V was pared by 2 bases and J by 5 bases, with 21 bases between. Looked up from germline, CDR1 is KGHSH and CDR2 is LQKENI. CDR3 size: 17 residues. The CDR3 DNA sequence: TGTGCCAGCTCACCATTACTCGACAGTCTAAGTCAGGAGACCCAGTACTTC. Its protein product is CASSPLLDSLSQETQYF.

V gene TRBV6-1 combines with J gene TRBJ1-5, with D unclear. V lost 1 base to trimming and J lost 7 bases, with 8 bases between them. CDR3 length: 13 amino acids. The V gene's germline CDR1 is MNHNS and CDR2 SASEGT. The CDR3 nucleotides are TGTGCCAGCAGTGAAGGATCAGGACAGCCCCAGCATTTT. Translating it yields CASSEGSGQPQHF.

The chain couples TRBV27 to TRBJ1-2; D is possibly TRBD1 (6 bases). The CDR3 covers 13 residues. Germline CDR1 MNHEY, CDR2 SMNVEV (reference sequence). Trimming took 6 bases from V and 3 from J, leaving 11 bases between them. The CDR3 spells CASSPSGDYGYTF. In DNA, the CDR3 is TGTGCCAGCAGCCCATCAGGGGACTATGGCTACACCTTC.

V is TRBV4-2 and J is TRBJ2-2; TRBD2 might be the D (6 bases). Trimming removed 1 base at V and 3 bases at J, with 15 bases between. The germline gives CDR1 LGHNA, CDR2 YNFKEQ. This CDR3 has 17 amino acids. CDR3 nucleotides: TGTGCCAGCAGCCAAGTAACCAGCGGGTCCTACACCGGGGAGCTGTTTTTT. This translates into CASSQVTSGSYTGELFF.

This chain connects TRBV7-3 to TRBJ2-5; 7 bases line up with TRBD2. This CDR3 contains 14 residues. CDR1 and CDR2 (germline): SGHTA, FQGTGA. The ends lost 5 bases at V and 5 bases at J; junction bases unmatched: 8. CDR3 nucleotide sequence: TGTGCCAGCAGCGCCCAAAGCGGGAAGGAGACCCAGTACTTC. This sequence encodes CASSAQSGKETQYF.

The V and J genes are TRBV24-1 and TRBJ2-6; D is ambiguous. The length of the CDR3 is 12 residues. V lost 7 bases and J lost 4, with 4 bases in between. Germline V gene sequence: CDR1 KGHDR, CDR2 SFDVKD. The chain's CDR3 is CATSRGANVLTF. CDR3 coding DNA: TGTGCCACCAGCCGGGGGGCCAACGTCCTGACTTTC.

The table lists this clone with a count of one. The chain combines TRBV14 with TRBJ1-2, with D hard to call. The V and J ends lost 3 bases and 0 bases respectively, with 8 bases between them. The CDR3 length is 14 residues. Germline-derived CDR1 and CDR2 are SGHDN and FVKESK. The CDR3 nucleotides read TGTGCCAGCAGCCAGATTCGAGCTAACTATGGCTACACCTTC. This translates into CASSQIRANYGYTF.

This rearrangement joins TRBV30 to TRBJ2-2; 16 bases are a match to TRBD2. This CDR3 has 14 amino acids. With 1 base clipped from V and 14 bases from J, the junction kept 4 bases outside the gene matches. CDR1 GTSNPN and CDR2 SVGIG come from the germline V gene (reference sequence). CDR3 DNA: TGTGCCTGGAGTGCCGGGACTAGCGGGAGGGCTCTGTTTTTT. Translation gives CAWSAGTSGRALFF.

This chain joins TRBV7-2 and TRBJ1-2; 7 bases fit TRBD1. J was trimmed by 2 bases and V by 3 bases; bases with no gene match: 6. This CDR3 spans 15 amino acids. The germline V gene encodes CDR1 SGHTA and CDR2 FQGNSA. In nucleotides, the CDR3 is TGTGCCAGCAGCTTGACGACAGGGACAAACTATGGCTACACCTTC. Amino acid sequence: CASSLTTGTNYGYTF.